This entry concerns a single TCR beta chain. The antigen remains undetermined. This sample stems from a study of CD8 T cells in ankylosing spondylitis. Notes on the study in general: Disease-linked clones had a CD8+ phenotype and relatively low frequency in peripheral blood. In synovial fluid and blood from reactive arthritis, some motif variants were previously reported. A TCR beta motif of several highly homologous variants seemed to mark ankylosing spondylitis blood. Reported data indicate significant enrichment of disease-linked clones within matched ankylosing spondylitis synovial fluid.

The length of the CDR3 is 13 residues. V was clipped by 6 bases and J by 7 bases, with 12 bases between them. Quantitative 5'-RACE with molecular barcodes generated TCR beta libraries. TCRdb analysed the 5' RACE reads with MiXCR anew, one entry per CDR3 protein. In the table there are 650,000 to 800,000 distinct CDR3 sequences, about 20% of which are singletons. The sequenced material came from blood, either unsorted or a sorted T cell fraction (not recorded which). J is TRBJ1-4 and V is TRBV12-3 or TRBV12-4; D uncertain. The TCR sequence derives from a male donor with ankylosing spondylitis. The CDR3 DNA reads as TGTGCCAGCAGACACCCCACTTCTGAAAAACTGTTTTTT. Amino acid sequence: CASRHPTSEKLFF.